Presented here are 13 T cell receptor beta chains from one specimen sequenced in a study of T-cell reconstitution after alpha-beta-depleted transplantation in children. Preparing the TCRbeta library involved the use of unique molecular identifiers. TCRdb itself ran the PCR reads through MiXCR, one entry per CDR3 protein. This table has 500,000 to 600,000 distinct CDR3 sequences, 30% to 35% appearing once. The source was PBMCs from the stem cell graft donor, collected from the stem cell graft. The receptors were gathered from a human donor who donated a stem cell graft to a child with aplastic anemia.

The chain couples TRBV20-1 to TRBJ1-1; D is unclear. Germline CDR1 is DFQATT and CDR2 is SNEGSKA (reference sequence). Between the trimmed V and J ends, which lost 0 bases and 1 base, there was a span of 6 bases. This CDR3 is 13 amino acids long. The CDR3 DNA reads TGCAGTGCTAGAGATTTGCAGAACACTGAAGCTTTCTTT. Translated, it gives CSARDLQNTEAFF.

The V and J genes are TRBV7-7 and TRBJ2-5; TRBD1 aligns across 9 bases. CDR1 and CDR2 (germline): SSHAT, FNYEAQ (reference sequence). This CDR3 has 15 residues. After removal of 5 bases from V and 4 bases from J, the junction contained 8 bases not matched to a gene. As DNA, the CDR3 is TGTGCCAGCAGCACCGGGACAGGGTATCGAGAGACCCAGTACTTC. Encoded protein: CASSTGTGYRETQYF.

This rearrangement joins TRBV20-1 to TRBJ1-1; possibly TRBD1 for D (5 bases). The CDR3 length is 16 residues. V was clipped by 0 bases and J by 0 bases, with 14 bases between them. Germline V gene sequence: CDR1 DFQATT, CDR2 SNEGSKA (reference sequence). DNA for the CDR3: TGCAGTGCTAGAGAGGGGGGGGGAACAATGAACACTGAAGCTTTCTTT. Translated, it gives CSAREGGGTMNTEAFF.

This chain links TRBV7-8 with TRBJ1-3; no definite D call. The CDR3 sequence is 13 residues long. V was pared by 1 base and J by 4 bases, with 5 bases between. CDR1 is SGHVS, CDR2 FQNEAQ, per germline. CDR3 coding DNA: TGTGCCAGCAGCTTAGTTTGGGGAAACACCATATATTTT. This sequence encodes CASSLVWGNTIYF.

This clonotype was observed a few times. The V gene is TRBV6-2 or TRBV6-3, the J gene TRBJ1-2, with D unresolved. There are 12 residues in the CDR3. Trimming cost V 8 bases and J 5 bases, with 12 bases left between them. Germline V CDR1 and CDR2: MNHEY, SVGEGT. CDR3 sequence reads: CASGGPAYGYTF. The DNA for the CDR3 is TGTGCCAGCGGTGGGCCAGCGTATGGCTACACCTTC.

This clonotype has more than one count but fewer than ten. The chain joins TRBV12-3 or TRBV12-4 to TRBJ1-1; maybe TRBD1 (6 bases). The CDR3 totals 15 residues. V was clipped by 4 bases and J by 1 base, with 13 bases between them. CDR3 nucleotides: TGTGCCAGCAGTTCAAGCGGACAGACGAACACTGAAGCTTTCTTT. Amino acids: CASSSSGQTNTEAFF.

This clonotype appeared a single time. The rearrangement links TRBV11-2 to TRBJ2-5; the D is unclear. Germline V gene data show CDR1 as SGHAT and CDR2 as FQNNGV. The CDR3 sequence is 14 residues long. V gave up 1 base and J gave up 5 bases, with 11 bases separating them. The CDR3 loop is CASSLARGWETQYF. The CDR3 DNA reads TGTGCCAGCAGCTTAGCCCGCGGTTGGGAGACCCAGTACTTC.

In this sample, this clonotype turned up a few times. The chain is built from TRBV20-1 and TRBJ2-3; 10 nucleotides agree with TRBD1. The CDR3 totals 16 residues. CDR1 DFQATT and CDR2 SNEGSKA come from the germline V gene (reference sequence). V was clipped by 0 bases and J by 3 bases; unmatched bases: 6. The DNA for the CDR3 is TGCAGTGCTAGAGACCGCGACAGGGGGCAGACAGATACGCAGTATTTT. It translates to CSARDRDRGQTDTQYF.

The chain links TRBV18 to TRBJ2-1; D remains ambiguous. Per the germline V gene, CDR1 is KGHSH and CDR2 is LQKENI. Trimming stripped 3 bases from V and 9 bases from J, with 12 bases between. The CDR3 is 13 amino acids. CDR3 bases: TGTGCCAGCTCACCGGGCTTGTTCGGTGAGCAGTTCTTC. Its protein is CASSPGLFGEQFF.

V is TRBV6-5 and J is TRBJ2-1; 11 bases are shared with TRBD2. Unmatched junction bases numbered 8, after V lost 1 base and J lost 6 bases. This CDR3 comprises 17 residues. The germline CDR1 and CDR2 sequences are MNHEY and SVGAGI. CDR3 DNA: TGTGCCAGCAGTTACTTCGCCGGGACTAGCGGACGCAATGAGCAGTTCTTC. Translation gives CASSYFAGTSGRNEQFF.

The chain recombines TRBV29-1 with TRBJ1-1; D not resolved. Between the trimmed V and J ends, which lost 6 bases and 5 bases, there was a span of 7 bases. CDR1 is SQVTM and CDR2 is ANQGSEA in the germline V gene. The CDR3 spans 10 residues. The CDR3 bases are TGCAGCGTCGGACCTACTGAAGCTTTCTTT. Its protein product is CSVGPTEAFF.

This clonotype was counted between two and nine times. The chain uses TRBV12-5 and TRBJ1-2; 7 bases are a match to TRBD1. The V gene's germline CDR1 is LGHNT and CDR2 FRNRAP. The CDR3 consists of 16 residues. V lost 4 bases, J lost 5 bases, and 13 bases stayed unmatched. The CDR3 protein is CASGSPKGGKGYGYTF. CDR3 sequence (DNA): TGTGCTAGTGGTTCCCCCAAAGGGGGCAAAGGGTATGGCTACACCTTC.

The sample holds a few counts of this clonotype. The chain recombines TRBV6-5 with TRBJ1-1; D possibly corresponds to TRBD1 (5 bases). This CDR3 spans 18 amino acids. V lost 2 bases, J lost 4 bases, and 23 bases lay in between. Per germline, CDR1 MNHEY and CDR2 SVGAGI. The CDR3 region has the DNA TGTGCCAGCAGTTACAACCTGGGGACTCAACCGAGGGGCACTGAAGCTTTCTTT. Translation gives CASSYNLGTQPRGTEAFF.